This T cell receptor (beta chain) was sequenced for a study of cytomegalovirus exposure and HLA in healthy donors. The V segment lost 0 bases and the J segment 11 bases; nucleotides outside the gene matches: 9. Germline V lookup: CDR1 MGHRA, CDR2 YSYEKL. This CDR3 comprises 14 residues. The PCR ran on 60 Vbeta and 13 Jbeta primers. As handled by the study authors: Around 9.9 million shared chains were among the roughly 78 million unique TCR beta chains that a later analysis counted. Clones were read by immunoSEQ multiplex PCR, and TCRdb kept only the in-frame ones, dropping some. Clone size and V and J calls were adopted from that table, with D and trimming inferred from the DNA. The sample has hundreds of thousands of clones; about 66% are singletons.

This rearrangement joins TRBV4-1 to TRBJ2-5, with 7 positions matching TRBD2. Sequencing was done on a sample of PBMCs. The receptor was isolated from a female donor in good health and CMV-seronegative. In DNA, the CDR3 is TGCGCCAGCAGCCAAGATATCGCGGGAGACCCTCAGTACTTC. Translation gives CASSQDIAGDPQYF.